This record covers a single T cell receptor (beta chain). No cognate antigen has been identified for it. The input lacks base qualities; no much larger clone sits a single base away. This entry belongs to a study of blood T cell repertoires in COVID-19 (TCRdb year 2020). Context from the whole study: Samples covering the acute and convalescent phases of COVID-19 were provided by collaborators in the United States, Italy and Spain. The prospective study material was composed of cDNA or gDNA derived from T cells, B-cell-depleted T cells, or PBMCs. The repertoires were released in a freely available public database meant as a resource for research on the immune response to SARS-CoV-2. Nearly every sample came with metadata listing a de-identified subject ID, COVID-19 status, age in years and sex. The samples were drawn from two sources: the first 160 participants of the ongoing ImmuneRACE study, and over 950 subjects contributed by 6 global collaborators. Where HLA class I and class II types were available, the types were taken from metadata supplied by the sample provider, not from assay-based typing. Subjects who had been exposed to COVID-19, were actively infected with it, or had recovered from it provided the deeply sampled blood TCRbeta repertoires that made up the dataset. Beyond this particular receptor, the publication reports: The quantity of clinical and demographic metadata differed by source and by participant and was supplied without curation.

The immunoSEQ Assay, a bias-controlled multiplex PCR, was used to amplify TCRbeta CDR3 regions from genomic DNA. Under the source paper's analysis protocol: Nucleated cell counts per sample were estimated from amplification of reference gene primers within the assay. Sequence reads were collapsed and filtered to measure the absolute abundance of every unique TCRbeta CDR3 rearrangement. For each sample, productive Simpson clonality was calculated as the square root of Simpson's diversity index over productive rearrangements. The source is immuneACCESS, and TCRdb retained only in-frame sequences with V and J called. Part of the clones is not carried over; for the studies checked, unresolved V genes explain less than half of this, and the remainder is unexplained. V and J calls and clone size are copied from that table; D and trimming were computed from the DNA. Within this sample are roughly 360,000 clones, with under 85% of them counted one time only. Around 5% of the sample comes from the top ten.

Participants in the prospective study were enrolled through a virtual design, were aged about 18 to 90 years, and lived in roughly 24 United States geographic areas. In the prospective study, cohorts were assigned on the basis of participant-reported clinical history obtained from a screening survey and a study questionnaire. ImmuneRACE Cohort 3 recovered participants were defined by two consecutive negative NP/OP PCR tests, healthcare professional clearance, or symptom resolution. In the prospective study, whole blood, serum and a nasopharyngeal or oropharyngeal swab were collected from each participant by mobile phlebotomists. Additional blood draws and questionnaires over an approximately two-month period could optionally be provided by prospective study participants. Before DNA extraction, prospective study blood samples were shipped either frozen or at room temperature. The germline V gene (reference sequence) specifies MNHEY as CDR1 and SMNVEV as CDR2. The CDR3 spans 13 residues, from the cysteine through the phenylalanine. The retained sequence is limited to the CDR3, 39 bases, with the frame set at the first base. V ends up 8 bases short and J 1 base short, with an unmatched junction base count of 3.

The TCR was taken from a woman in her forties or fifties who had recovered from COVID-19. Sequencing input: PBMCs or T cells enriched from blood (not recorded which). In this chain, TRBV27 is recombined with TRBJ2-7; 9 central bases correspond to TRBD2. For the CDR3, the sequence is CASAGGFSYEQYF. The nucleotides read TGTGCCAGCGCGGGGGGGTTTTCCTACGAGCAGTACTTC.